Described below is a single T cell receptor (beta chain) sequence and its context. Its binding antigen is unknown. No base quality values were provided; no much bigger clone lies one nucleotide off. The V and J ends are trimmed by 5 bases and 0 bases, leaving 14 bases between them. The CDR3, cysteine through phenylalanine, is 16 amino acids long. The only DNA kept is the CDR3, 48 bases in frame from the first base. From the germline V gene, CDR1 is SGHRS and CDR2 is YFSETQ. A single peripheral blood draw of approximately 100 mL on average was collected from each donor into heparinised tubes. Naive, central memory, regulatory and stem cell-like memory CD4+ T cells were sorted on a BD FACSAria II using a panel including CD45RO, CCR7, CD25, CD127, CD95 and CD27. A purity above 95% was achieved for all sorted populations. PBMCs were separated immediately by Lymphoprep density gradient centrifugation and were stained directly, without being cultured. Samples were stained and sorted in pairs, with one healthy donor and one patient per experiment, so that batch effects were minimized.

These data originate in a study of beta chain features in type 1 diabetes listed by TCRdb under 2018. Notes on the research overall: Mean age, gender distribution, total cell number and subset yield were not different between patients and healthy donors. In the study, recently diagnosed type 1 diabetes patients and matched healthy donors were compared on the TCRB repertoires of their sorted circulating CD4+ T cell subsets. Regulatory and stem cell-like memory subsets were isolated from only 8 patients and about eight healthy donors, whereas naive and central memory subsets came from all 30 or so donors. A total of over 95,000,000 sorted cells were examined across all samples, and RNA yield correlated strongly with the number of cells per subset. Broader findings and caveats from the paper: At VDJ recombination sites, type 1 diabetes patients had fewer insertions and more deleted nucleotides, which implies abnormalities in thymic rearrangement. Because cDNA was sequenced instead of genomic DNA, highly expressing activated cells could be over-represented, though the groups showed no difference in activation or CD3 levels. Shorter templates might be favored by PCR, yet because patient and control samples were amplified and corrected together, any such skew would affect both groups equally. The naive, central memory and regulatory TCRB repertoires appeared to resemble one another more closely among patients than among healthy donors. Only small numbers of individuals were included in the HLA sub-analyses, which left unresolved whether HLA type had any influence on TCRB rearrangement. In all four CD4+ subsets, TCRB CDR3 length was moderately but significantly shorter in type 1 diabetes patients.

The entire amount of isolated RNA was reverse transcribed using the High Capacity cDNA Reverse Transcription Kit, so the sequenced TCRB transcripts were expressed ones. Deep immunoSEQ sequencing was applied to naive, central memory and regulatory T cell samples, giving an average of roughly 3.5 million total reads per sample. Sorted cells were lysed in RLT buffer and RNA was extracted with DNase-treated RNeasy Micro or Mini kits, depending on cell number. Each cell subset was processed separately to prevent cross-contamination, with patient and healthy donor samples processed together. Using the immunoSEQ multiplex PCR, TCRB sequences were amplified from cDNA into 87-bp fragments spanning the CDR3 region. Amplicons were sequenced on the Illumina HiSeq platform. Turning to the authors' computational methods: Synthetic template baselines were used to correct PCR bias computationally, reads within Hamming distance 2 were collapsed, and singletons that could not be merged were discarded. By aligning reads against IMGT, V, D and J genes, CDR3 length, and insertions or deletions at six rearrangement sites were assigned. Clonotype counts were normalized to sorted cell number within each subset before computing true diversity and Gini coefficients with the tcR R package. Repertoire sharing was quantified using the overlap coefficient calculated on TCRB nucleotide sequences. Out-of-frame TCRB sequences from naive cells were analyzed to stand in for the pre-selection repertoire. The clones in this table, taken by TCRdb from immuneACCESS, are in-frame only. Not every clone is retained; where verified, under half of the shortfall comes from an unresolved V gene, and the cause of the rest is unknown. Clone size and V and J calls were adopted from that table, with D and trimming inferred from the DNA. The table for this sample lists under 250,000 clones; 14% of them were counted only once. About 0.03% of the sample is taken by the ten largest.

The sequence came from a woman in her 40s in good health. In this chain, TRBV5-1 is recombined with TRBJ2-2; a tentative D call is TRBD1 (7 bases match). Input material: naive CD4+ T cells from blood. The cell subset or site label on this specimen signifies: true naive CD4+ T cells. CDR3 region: CASSSRGTANTGELFF. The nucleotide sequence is TGCGCCAGCAGTTCCCGGGGGACAGCGAACACCGGGGAGCTGTTTTTT.